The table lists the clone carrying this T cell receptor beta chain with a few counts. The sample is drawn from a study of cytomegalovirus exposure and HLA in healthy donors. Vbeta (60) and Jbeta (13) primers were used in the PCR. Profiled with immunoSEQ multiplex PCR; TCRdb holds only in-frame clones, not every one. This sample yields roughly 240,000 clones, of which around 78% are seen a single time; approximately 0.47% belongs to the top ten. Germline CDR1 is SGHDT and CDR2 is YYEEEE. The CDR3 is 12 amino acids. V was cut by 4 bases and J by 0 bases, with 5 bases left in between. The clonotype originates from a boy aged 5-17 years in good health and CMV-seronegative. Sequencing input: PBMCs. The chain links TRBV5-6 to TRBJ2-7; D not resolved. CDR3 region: CASSGSSYEQYF. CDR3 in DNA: TGTGCCAGCAGCGGCAGCTCCTACGAGCAGTACTTC.